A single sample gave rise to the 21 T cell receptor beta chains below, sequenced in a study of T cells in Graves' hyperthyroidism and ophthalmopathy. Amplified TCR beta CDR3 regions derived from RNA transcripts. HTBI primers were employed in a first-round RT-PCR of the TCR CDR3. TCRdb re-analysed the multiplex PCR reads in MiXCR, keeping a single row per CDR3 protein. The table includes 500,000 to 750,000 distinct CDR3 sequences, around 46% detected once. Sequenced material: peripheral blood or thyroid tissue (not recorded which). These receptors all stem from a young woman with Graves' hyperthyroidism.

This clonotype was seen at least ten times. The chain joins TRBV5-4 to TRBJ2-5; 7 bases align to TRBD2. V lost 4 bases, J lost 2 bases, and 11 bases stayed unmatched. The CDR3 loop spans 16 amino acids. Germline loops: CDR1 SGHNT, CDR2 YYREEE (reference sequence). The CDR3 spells CASSLNPGREQETQYF. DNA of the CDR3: TGTGCCAGCAGCCTGAACCCCGGGCGGGAGCAAGAGACCCAGTACTTC.

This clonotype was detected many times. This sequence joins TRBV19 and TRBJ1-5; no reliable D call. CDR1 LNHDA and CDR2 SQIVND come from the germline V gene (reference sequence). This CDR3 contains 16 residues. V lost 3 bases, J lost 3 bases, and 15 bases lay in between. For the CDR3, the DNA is TGTGCCAGTAGTATGAGGCGGACTGAGATCAATCAGCCCCAGCATTTT. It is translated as CASSMRRTEINQPQHF.

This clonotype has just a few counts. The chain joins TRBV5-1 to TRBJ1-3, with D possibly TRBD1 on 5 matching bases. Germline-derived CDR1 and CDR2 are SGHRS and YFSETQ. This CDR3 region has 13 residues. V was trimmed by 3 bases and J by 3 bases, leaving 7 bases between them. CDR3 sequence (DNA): TGCGCCAGCAGCTGGGACGTTGGAAACACCATATATTTT. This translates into CASSWDVGNTIYF.

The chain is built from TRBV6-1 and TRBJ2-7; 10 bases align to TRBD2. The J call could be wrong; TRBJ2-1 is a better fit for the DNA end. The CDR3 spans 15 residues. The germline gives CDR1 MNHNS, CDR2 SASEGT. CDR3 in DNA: TGTGCCAGCAGCCCCTGGACTAGCGGCTACAATGAGCAGTTCTTC. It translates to CASSPWTSGYNEQFF.

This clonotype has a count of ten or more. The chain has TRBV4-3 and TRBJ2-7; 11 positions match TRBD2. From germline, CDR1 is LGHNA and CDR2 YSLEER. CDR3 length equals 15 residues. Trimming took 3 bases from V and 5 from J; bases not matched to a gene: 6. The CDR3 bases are TGCGCCAGCAGCCACGGGACTAGCGGAGTCGACGAGCAGTACTTC. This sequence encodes CASSHGTSGVDEQYF.

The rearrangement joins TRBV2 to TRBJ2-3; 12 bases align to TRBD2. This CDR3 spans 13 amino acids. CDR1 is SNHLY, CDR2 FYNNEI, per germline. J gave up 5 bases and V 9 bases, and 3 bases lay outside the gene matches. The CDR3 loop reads CARPGLAGDTQYF. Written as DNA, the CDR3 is TGTGCCAGACCGGGACTAGCGGGAGATACGCAGTATTTT.

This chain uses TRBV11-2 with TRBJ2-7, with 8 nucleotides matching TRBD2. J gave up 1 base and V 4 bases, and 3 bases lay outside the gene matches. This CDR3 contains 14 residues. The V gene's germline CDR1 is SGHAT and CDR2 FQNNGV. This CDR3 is CASSSIAGSYEQYF. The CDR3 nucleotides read TGTGCCAGCAGCTCTATAGCGGGGTCCTACGAGCAGTACTTC. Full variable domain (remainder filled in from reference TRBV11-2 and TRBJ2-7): EAGVAQSPRYKIIEKRQSVAFWCNPISGHATLYWYQQILGQGPKLLIQFQNNGVVDDSQLPKDRFSAERLKGVDSTLKIQPAKLEDSAVYLCASSSIAGSYEQYFGPGTRLTVT.

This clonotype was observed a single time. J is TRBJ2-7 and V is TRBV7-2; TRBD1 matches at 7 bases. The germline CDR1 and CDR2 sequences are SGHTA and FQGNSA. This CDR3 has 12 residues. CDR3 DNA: TGTGCTTGCATCGGGACAGACGGCGAGCAGTACTTC. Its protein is CACIGTDGEQYF.

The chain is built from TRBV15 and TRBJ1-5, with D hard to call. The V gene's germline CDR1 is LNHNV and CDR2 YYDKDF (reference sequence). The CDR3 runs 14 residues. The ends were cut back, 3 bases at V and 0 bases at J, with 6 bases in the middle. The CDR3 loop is CATSRGYSNQPQHF. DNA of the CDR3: TGTGCCACCAGCAGGGGATATAGCAATCAGCCCCAGCATTTT. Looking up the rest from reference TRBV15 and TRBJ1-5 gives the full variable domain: DAMVIQNPRYQVTQFGKPVTLSCSQTLNHNVMYWYQQKSSQAPKLLFHYYDKDFNNEADTPDNFQSRRPNTSFCFLDIRSPGLGDTAMYLCATSRGYSNQPQHFGDGTRLSIL.

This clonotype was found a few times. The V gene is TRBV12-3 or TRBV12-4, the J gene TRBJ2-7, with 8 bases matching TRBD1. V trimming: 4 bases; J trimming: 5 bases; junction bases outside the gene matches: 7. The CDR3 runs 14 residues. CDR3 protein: CASSYGRGHDEQYF. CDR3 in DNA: TGTGCCAGCAGTTACGGCAGGGGGCACGACGAGCAGTACTTC.

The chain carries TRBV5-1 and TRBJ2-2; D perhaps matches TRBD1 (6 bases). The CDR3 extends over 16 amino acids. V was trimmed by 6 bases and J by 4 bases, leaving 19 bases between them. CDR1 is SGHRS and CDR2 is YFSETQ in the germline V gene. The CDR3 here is CASNPAGTTLTGELFF. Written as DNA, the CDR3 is TGCGCCAGCAACCCGGCAGGGACAACGCTCACCGGGGAGCTGTTTTTT.

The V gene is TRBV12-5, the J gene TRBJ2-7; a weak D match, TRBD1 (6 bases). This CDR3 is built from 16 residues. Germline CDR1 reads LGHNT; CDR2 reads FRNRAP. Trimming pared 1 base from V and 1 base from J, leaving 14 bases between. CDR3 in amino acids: CASGLAQGLRSYEQYF. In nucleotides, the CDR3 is TGTGCTAGTGGTTTGGCTCAGGGGTTAAGGTCCTACGAGCAGTACTTC. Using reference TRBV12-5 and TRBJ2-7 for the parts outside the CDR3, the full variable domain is DARVTQTPRHKVTEMGQEVTMRCQPILGHNTVFWYRQTMMQGLELLAYFRNRAPLDDSGMPKDRFSAEMPDATLATLKIQPSEPRDSAVYFCASGLAQGLRSYEQYFGPGTRLTVT.

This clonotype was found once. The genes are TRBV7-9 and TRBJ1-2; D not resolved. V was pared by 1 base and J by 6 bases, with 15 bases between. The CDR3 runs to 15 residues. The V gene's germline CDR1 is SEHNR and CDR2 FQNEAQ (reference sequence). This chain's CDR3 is CASSLGSGVGDGYTF. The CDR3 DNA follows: TGTGCCAGCAGCTTAGGGTCCGGGGTTGGAGATGGCTACACCTTC. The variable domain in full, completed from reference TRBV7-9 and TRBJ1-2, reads DTGVSQNPRHKITKRGQNVTFRCDPISEHNRLYWYRQTLGQGPEFLTYFQNEAQLEKSRLLSDRFSAERPKGSFSTLEIQRTEQGDSAMYLCASSLGSGVGDGYTFGSGTRLTVV.

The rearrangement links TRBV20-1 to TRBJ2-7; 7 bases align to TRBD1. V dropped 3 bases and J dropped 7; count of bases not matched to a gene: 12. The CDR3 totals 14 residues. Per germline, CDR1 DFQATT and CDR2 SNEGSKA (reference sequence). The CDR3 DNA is TGCAGTGCTAGTAAGGGGGCAGGGGGAAATGAGCAGTACTTC. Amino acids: CSASKGAGGNEQYF.

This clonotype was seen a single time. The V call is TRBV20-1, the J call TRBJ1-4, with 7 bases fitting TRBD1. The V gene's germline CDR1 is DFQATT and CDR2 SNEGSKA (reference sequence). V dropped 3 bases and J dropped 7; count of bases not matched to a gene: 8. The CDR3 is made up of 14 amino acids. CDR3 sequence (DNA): TGCAGTGCTAGGGCTGGACAGGAGGGTGAAAAACTGTTTTTT. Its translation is CSARAGQEGEKLFF.

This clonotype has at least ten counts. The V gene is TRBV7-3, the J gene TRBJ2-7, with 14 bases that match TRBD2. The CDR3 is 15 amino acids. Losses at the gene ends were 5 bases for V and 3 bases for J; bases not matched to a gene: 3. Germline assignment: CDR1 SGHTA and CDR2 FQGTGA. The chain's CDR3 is CASSPGTSGSYEQYF. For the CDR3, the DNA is TGTGCCAGCAGCCCGGGGACTAGCGGGAGCTACGAGCAGTACTTC.

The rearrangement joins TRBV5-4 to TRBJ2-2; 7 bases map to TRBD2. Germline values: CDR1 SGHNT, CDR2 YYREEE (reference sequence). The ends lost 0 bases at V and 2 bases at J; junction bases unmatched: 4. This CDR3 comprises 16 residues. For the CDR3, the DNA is TGTGCCAGCAGCTTGGGTCGCGGGGGTAACACCGGGGAGCTGTTTTTT. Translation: CASSLGRGGNTGELFF.

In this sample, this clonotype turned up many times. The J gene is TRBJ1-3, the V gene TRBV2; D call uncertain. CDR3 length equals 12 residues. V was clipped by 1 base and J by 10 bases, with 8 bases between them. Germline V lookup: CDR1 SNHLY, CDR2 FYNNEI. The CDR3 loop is CASSEVGGTIYF. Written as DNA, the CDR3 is TGTGCCAGCAGTGAAGTCGGTGGGACCATATATTTT.

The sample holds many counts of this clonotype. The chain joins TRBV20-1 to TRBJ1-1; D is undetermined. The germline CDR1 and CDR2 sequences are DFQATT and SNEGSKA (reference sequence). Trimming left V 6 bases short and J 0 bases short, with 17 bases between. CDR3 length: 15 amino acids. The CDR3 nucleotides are TGCAGTGCCAGACATTATCCATGGATGAACACTGAAGCTTTCTTT. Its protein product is CSARHYPWMNTEAFF.

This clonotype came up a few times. The CDR3 DNA sequence: TGTGCCAGCAGCGTAGTGGGACAGCCCGGGGCCGGGGAGCTGTTTTTT. Translating it yields CASSVVGQPGAGELFF. This rearrangement joins TRBV9 to TRBJ2-2; 7 nucleotides line up with TRBD1. CDR1 is SGDLS, CDR2 YYNGEE, per germline. V was clipped by 0 bases and J by 6 bases; unmatched bases: 8. The CDR3 runs to 16 residues.

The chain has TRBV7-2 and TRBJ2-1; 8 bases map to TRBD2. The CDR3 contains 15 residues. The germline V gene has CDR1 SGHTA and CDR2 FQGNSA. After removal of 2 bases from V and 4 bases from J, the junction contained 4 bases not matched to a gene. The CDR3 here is CASSLLSSGYNEQFF. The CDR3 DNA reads TGTGCCAGCAGCTTACTGTCTAGCGGGTACAATGAGCAGTTCTTC.